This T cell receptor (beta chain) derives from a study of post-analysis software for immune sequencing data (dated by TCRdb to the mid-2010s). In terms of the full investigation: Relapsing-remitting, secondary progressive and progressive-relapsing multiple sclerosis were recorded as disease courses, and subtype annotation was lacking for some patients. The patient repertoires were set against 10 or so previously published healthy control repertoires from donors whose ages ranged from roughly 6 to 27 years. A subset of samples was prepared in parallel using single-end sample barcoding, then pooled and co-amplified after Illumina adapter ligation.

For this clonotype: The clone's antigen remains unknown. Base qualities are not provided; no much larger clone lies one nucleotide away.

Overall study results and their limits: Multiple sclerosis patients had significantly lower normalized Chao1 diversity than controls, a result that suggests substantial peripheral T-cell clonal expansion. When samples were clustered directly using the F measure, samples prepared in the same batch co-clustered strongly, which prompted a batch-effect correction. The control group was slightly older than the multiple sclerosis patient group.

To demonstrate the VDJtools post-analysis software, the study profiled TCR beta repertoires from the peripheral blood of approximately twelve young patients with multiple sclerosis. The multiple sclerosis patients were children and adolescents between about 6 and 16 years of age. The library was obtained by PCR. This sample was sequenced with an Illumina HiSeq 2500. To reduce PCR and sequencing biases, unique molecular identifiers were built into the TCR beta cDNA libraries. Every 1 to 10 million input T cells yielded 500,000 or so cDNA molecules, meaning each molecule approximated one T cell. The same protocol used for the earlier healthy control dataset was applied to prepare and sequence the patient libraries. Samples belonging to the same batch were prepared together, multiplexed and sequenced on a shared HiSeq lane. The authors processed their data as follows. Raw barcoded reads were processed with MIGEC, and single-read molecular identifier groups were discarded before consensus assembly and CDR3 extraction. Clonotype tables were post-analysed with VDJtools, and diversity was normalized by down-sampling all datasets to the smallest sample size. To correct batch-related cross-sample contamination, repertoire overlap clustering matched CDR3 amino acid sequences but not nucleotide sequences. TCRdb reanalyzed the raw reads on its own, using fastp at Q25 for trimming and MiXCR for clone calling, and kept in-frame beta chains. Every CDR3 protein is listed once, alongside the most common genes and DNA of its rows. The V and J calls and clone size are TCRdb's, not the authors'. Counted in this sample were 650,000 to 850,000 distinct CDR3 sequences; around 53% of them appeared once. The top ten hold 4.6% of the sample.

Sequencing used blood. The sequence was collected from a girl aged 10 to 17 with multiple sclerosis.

This receptor has the CDR3 CSAWTGSSRGIGYTF. The sequence in DNA is TGCAGTGCTTGGACAGGGTCCTCCCGAGGGATTGGCTACACCTTC. The chain couples TRBV20-1 to TRBJ1-2, with TRBD1 identical over 8 junction bases. The germline V gene (reference sequence) supplies CDR1 DFQATT and CDR2 SNEGSKA. From V the trimming removes 5 bases and from J it removes 7 bases, while the gene matches leave 15 bases of the junction unaccounted for. The CDR3 holds 15 amino acids from the cysteine to the phenylalanine. The retained sequence is limited to the CDR3, 45 bases, with the frame set at the first base.